This TCR beta chain was sequenced during a study of T-cell memory formation after mild COVID-19. In the study overall: Across donors, TCR clusters were largely donor specific.

One entry per CDR3 protein results from TCRdb running MiXCR on the 5' RACE reads. There are 250,000 to 300,000 distinct CDR3 sequences in the sample; more than 15% occur only once, and roughly 23% lies in the top ten. Germline V gene data show CDR1 as SGDLS and CDR2 as YYNGEE. Deletions cut 3 bases from V and 5 bases from J, with 9 bases between. This CDR3 comprises 13 residues. The specimen sequenced was PBMCs or a T cell subset sorted from them (not recorded which). The sequence derives from a man younger than 30 who had mild COVID-19 (a few samples of this study predate the infection). Cell type and time point are not known. The J gene is TRBJ2-1, the V gene TRBV9, with D unclear. CDR3 coding DNA: TGTGCCAGCAGCGGGGGTCGAAACAATGAGCAGTTCTTC. Translating gives CASSGGRNNEQFF.